The T cell receptor (beta chain) described here comes from a study of control samples from healthy donors and cancer patients. Germline CDR1 is MNHEY and CDR2 is SMNVEV (reference sequence). Trimming cost V 6 bases and J 9 bases; bases outside gene matches: 13. The CDR3 loop spans 16 amino acids. Produced via immunoSEQ multiplex PCR; TCRdb's table is partial and in-frame only. The repertoire has 100,000 to 150,000 clones, nearly 90% of them found once; the top ten carry about 7.9%. The chain has TRBV27 and TRBJ2-1, with TRBD1 identical over 11 bases. The sequence derives from a man aged 45-60 years with head and neck cancer. The sequencing input was PBMCs. DNA for the CDR3: TGTGCCAGCAGGACCATCGCCGGACAGGGGGCCGGTGAGCAGTTCTTC. Its translation is CASRTIAGQGAGEQFF.